Here is one TCR beta chain with its context. The entry originates in a study of cytomegalovirus exposure and HLA in healthy donors. Study at large: Within an early data release were 85 million or so unique TCRs drawn from HLA-typed donors.

CDR1 and CDR2 from the germline V gene are SNHLY and FYNNEI. The CDR3 runs to 15 residues. The V end was cut by 6 bases, the J end by 0 bases, with 11 bases between. Primers: 60 Vbeta forward and 13 Jbeta reverse. Clones were read by immunoSEQ multiplex PCR, and TCRdb kept only the in-frame ones, dropping some. The sample lists 120,000 or so clones, roughly 80% seen once, with approximately 5% in the top ten. The receptor was isolated from a man between 50 and 59 years old in good health and CMV-seropositive. What was sequenced was PBMCs. The rearrangement uses TRBV2 and TRBJ2-2; D not resolved. The CDR3 loop reads CASRMTGTNTGELFF. DNA of the CDR3: TGTGCCAGCAGGATGACTGGCACGAACACCGGGGAGCTGTTTTTT.